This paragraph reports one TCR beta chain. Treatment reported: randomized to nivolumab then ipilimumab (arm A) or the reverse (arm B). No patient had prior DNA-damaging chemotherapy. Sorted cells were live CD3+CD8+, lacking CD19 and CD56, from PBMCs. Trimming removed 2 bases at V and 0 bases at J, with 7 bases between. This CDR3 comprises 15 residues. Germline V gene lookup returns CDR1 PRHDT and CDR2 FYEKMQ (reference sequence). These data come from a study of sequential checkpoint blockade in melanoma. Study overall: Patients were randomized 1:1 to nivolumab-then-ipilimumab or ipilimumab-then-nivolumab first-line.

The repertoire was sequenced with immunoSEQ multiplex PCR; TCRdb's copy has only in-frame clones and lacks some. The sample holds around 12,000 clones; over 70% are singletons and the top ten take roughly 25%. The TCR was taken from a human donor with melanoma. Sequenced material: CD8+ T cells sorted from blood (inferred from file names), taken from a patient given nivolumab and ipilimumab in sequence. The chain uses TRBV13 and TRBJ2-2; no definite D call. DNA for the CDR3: TGTGCCAGCAGCTTAAACAGAGCGAACACCGGGGAGCTGTTTTTT. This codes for CASSLNRANTGELFF.